This T cell receptor (beta chain) was observed in a study of T-cell reconstitution after alpha-beta-depleted transplantation in children. The library targeted TCRbeta and was prepared with unique molecular identifiers. One entry per CDR3 protein results from TCRdb running MiXCR on the PCR reads. Altogether 380,000 or so distinct CDR3 sequences are present, 10% to 15% being singletons, with the ten largest covering around 4.1%. The CDR3 contains 13 residues. Trimming took 5 bases from V and 5 from J; bases not matched to a gene: 4. This clonotype showed up just a few times. The clonotype comes from a human donor who donated a stem cell graft to a child with Fanconi anemia. The chain recombines TRBV12-3 or TRBV12-4 with TRBJ2-3; 7 nucleotides match TRBD1. Sequenced here: PBMCs, sampled from the stem cell graft. CDR3 protein: CASSTGVGDTQYF. The CDR3 DNA follows: TGTGCCAGCAGTACAGGGGTTGGAGATACGCAGTATTTT.